The 4 T cell receptor beta chains below were found in one sample sequenced in a study of blood T cell repertoires in COVID-19. Measured with immunoSEQ multiplex PCR; TCRdb has only the in-frame clones, and not every one. The sample lists about 190,000 clones, around four fifths seen once, with under 15% in the top ten. What was sequenced was peripheral blood. The receptors shown here come from a man aged 30 to 39 with active or convalescent COVID-19.

V is TRBV6-5 and J is TRBJ2-7, with 7 positions matching TRBD2. V gave up 8 bases and J gave up 3 bases; unmatched junction bases: 10. CDR3 size: 14 residues. Germline CDR1 reads MNHEY; CDR2 reads SVGAGI. CDR3 sequence: CASVGGYAGYEQYV. CDR3 sequence (DNA): TGTGCCAGCGTGGGGGGGTATGCAGGCTACGAGCAGTACGTC.

The V and J genes are TRBV7-2 and TRBJ2-2, with a tentative D call TRBD1 (5 bases). CDR3 length: 15 amino acids. The germline CDR1 and CDR2 sequences are SGHTA and FQGNSA. Trimming removed 0 bases at V and 5 bases at J, with 10 bases between. This chain's CDR3 is CASSLAWGVTGELFF. The CDR3 DNA sequence: TGTGCCAGCAGCTTAGCCTGGGGCGTTACCGGGGAGCTGTTTTTT.

The chain joins TRBV7-2 to TRBJ1-4, with D tentatively TRBD1 (5 bases). Trimming left V 5 bases short and J 4 bases short, with 17 bases between. This CDR3 is built from 16 residues. Germline assignment: CDR1 SGHTA and CDR2 FQGNSA. The CDR3, as DNA: TGTGCCAGCAGCCTTCACCTTTCGGGGGTTAATGAAAAACTGTTTTTT. The encoded protein is CASSLHLSGVNEKLFF.

V usage is TRBV4-3 and J usage is TRBJ2-1, with 7 bases aligning to TRBD2. Looked up from germline, CDR1 is LGHNA and CDR2 is YSLEER. The CDR3 is 18 residues long. J lost 4 bases, V lost 0 bases, and 12 bases had no gene match. The CDR3, as DNA: TGCGCCAGCAGCCAAGATTCGCGCGGGAGTCCCACGTACAATGAGCAGTTCTTC. Residues: CASSQDSRGSPTYNEQFF.